Below are 20 T cell receptor beta chains sequenced from a single sample in a study of T cell repertoires in cytomegalovirus infection. Their antigens remain unidentified. MiXCR, applied by TCRdb to the reads, yields one record per CDR3 protein. The data show roughly 730,000 distinct CDR3 sequences, with around a third seen just once and 15% to 20% held by the top ten. The sample was cultured PBMCs, taken from culture after CMV antigen stimulation. The receptors come from a human donor in good health (CMV status not recorded). Some clones in this sample may be carry-over from other donors' samples.

The chain joins TRBV20-1 to TRBJ1-2; TRBD1 might be the D (5 bases). Trimming removed 0 bases at V and 4 bases at J, with 15 bases between. Looked up from germline, CDR1 is DFQATT and CDR2 is SNEGSKA (reference sequence). The length of the CDR3 is 15 residues. The CDR3 protein is CSARDSRSGSYGYTF. CDR3 coding DNA: TGCAGTGCTAGAGATTCGCGATCAGGGTCCTATGGCTACACCTTC.

The CDR3 DNA follows: TGTGCCAGCAACCAAATCGGGCTAACCTACGAGCAGTACTTC. Translation gives CASNQIGLTYEQYF. J is TRBJ2-7 and V is TRBV6-5; D gene ambiguous. V was shortened by 7 bases and J by 2 bases, with 15 bases between the two germline ends. Looked up from germline, CDR1 is MNHEY and CDR2 is SVGAGI. This CDR3 has 14 residues.

The J gene is TRBJ2-1, the V gene TRBV7-2, with unresolved D. The CDR3 runs to 15 residues. Trimming cost V 3 bases and J 2 bases, with 11 bases left between them. Germline lookup yields CDR1 SGHTA and CDR2 FQGNSA. CDR3 amino acids: CASSLRQSPYNEQFF. CDR3 DNA sequence: TGTGCCAGCAGCTTGAGGCAGTCTCCCTACAATGAGCAGTTCTTC.

The chain couples TRBV6-8 to TRBJ2-3; D may be TRBD1 (5 bases). CDR3 length: 14 residues. V lost 0 bases to trimming and J lost 5 bases, with 9 bases between them. Germline loops: CDR1 MNHGY, CDR2 SAAAGT. The CDR3 nucleotides are TGTGCCAGCAGTTACTCGGGGCCGGGAGATACGCAGTATTTT. It encodes CASSYSGPGDTQYF.

The V and J genes are TRBV7-9 and TRBJ1-2, with TRBD1 identical over 7 bases. From germline, CDR1 is SEHNR and CDR2 FQNEAQ (reference sequence). The CDR3 consists of 15 residues. V was pared by 5 bases and J by 8 bases, with 14 bases of the junction left unmatched. DNA for the CDR3: TGTGCCAGCAGCACCACCCGACAGGGCCGGGTCGGCTACACCTTC. Protein: CASSTTRQGRVGYTF.

The gene calls are TRBV7-6 and TRBJ1-1; tentatively, D is TRBD1 (5 bases). Germline V lookup: CDR1 SGHVS, CDR2 FNYEAQ. The V end was cut by 6 bases, the J end by 0 bases, with 11 bases between. There are 14 residues in the CDR3. Here the CDR3 reads CASSNMGVNTEAFF. The CDR3 DNA sequence: TGTGCCAGCAGTAACATGGGGGTGAACACTGAAGCTTTCTTT.

This clonotype was recorded a few times. The chain has TRBV2 and TRBJ2-5; TRBD1 matches at 9 bases. The germline gives CDR1 SNHLY, CDR2 FYNNEI. The CDR3 covers 14 residues. The V gene end was trimmed by 4 bases and the J gene end by 3 bases; junction bases not matched to a gene: 3. CDR3 region: CASSVQGAKETQYF. As DNA, the CDR3 is TGTGCCAGCAGTGTACAGGGGGCGAAAGAGACCCAGTACTTC. Looking up the rest from reference TRBV2 and TRBJ2-5 gives the full variable domain: EPEVTQTPSHQVTQMGQEVILRCVPISNHLYFYWYRQILGQKVEFLVSFYNNEISEKSEIFDDQFSVERPDGSNFTLKIRSTKLEDSAMYFCASSVQGAKETQYFGPGTRLLVL.

This clonotype showed up just a few times. V is TRBV2 and J is TRBJ2-5; the D is unclear. This CDR3 has 16 amino acids. Trimming removed 4 bases from V and 5 bases from J, with 20 bases in between. Germline V gene data show CDR1 as SNHLY and CDR2 as FYNNEI. The chain's CDR3 is CASSGGPLTVSETQYF. DNA for the CDR3: TGTGCCAGCAGTGGTGGCCCCCTGACGGTTTCCGAGACCCAGTACTTC.

This clonotype was detected a few times. The CDR3 protein is CASSPLGGAVDTQYF. In nucleotides, the CDR3 is TGTGCCAGCAGCCCTTTGGGAGGGGCGGTCGATACGCAGTATTTT. V gene TRBV27 combines with J gene TRBJ2-3; TRBD2 aligns across 7 bases. The CDR3 spans 15 residues. Per the germline V gene, CDR1 is MNHEY and CDR2 is SMNVEV (reference sequence). V lost 6 bases to trimming and J lost 6 bases; unmatched junction nucleotides: 12.

V is TRBV5-5 and J is TRBJ2-3; D not resolved. In germline, CDR1 is SGHKS, CDR2 YYEKEE (reference sequence). This CDR3 has 15 amino acids. With 0 bases removed from V and 0 bases from J, the gap between germline ends came to 8 bases. The CDR3 region has the DNA TGTGCCAGCAGCTTGGCCCCCACTAGCACAGATACGCAGTATTTT. Protein product: CASSLAPTSTDTQYF.

V and J are TRBV10-3 and TRBJ1-6; D is unresolved. V lost 3 bases and J lost 0, with 6 bases in between. The germline CDR1 and CDR2 sequences are ENHRY and SYGVKD. CDR3 length equals 15 residues. The CDR3 here is CAISDRDSYNSPLHF. The CDR3 nucleotides are TGTGCCATCAGTGATAGGGACTCCTATAATTCACCCCTCCACTTT.

Only a few counts were recorded for this clonotype. The rearrangement joins TRBV15 to TRBJ2-6; D gene uncertain. This CDR3 comprises 16 residues. Germline CDR1 and CDR2: LNHNV and YYDKDF (reference sequence). V was clipped by 2 bases and J by 0 bases, with 8 bases between them. The CDR3 loop reads CATSRNRRSGANVLTF. Written as DNA, the CDR3 is TGTGCCACCAGCAGAAATCGACGCTCTGGGGCCAACGTCCTGACTTTC.

This sequence joins TRBV11-2 and TRBJ1-1; D is possibly TRBD1 (5 bases). This CDR3 is built from 15 residues. Trimming took 5 bases from V and 3 from J, leaving 16 bases between them. Germline CDR1 SGHAT, CDR2 FQNNGV. CDR3 in amino acids: CASSARQYIYTEAFF. The CDR3 DNA sequence: TGTGCCAGCAGCGCCCGACAGTACATTTACACTGAAGCTTTCTTT.

The chain uses TRBV27 and TRBJ2-2; TRBD2 agrees at 12 bases. The CDR3 spans 18 residues. The junction had 7 bases not matched to a gene; V was cut back by 5 bases and J by 0 bases. Germline values: CDR1 MNHEY, CDR2 SMNVEV (reference sequence). CDR3 DNA: TGTGCCAGCAGTACGAGACTAGCGGGAGTGGCGAACACCGGGGAGCTGTTTTTT. Encoded protein: CASSTRLAGVANTGELFF.

This chain uses TRBV6-1 with TRBJ1-3; D call uncertain. Germline V gene sequence: CDR1 MNHNS, CDR2 SASEGT. Trimming took 2 bases from V and 0 from J, leaving 5 bases between them. This CDR3 is 14 amino acids long. CDR3 bases: TGTGCCAGCAGTGAACAGGACTCTGGAAACACCATATATTTT. Translation gives CASSEQDSGNTIYF.

The chain employs TRBV7-2 and TRBJ1-1; D ambiguous. The CDR3 sequence is 12 residues long. The V and J ends lost 2 bases and 8 bases respectively, with 9 bases between them. CDR1 and CDR2 (germline): SGHTA, FQGNSA. Here the CDR3 reads CASSLRGREAFF. Here the CDR3 DNA reads TGTGCCAGCAGCTTACGAGGGAGGGAAGCTTTCTTT.

This clonotype was picked up a small number of times. This chain links TRBV7-8 with TRBJ1-2; no firm D call. Deletions cut 3 bases from V and 0 bases from J, with 20 bases between. CDR3 length: 18 amino acids. In germline, CDR1 is SGHVS, CDR2 FQNEAQ. The CDR3 reads CASSLVERLPPANYGYTF. CDR3 coding DNA: TGTGCCAGCAGCTTGGTGGAAAGGCTACCTCCAGCTAACTATGGCTACACCTTC.

This clonotype has just a few counts. J is TRBJ1-1 and V is TRBV10-3, with TRBD1 matching over 7 bases. The CDR3 totals 14 residues. The V segment lost 2 bases and the J segment 5 bases; nucleotides outside the gene matches: 5. Germline-derived CDR1 and CDR2 are ENHRY and SYGVKD. CDR3 sequence reads: CAISEPNRGTEAFF. The CDR3 DNA sequence: TGTGCCATCAGTGAGCCTAACAGGGGAACTGAAGCTTTCTTT.

The V gene is TRBV20-1, the J gene TRBJ2-5; no firm D call. The CDR3 totals 13 residues. Trimming cost V 6 bases and J 2 bases, with 13 bases left between them. Looked up from germline, CDR1 is DFQATT and CDR2 is SNEGSKA (reference sequence). The CDR3, as DNA: TGCAGTGCCGAGGATCGCCAACAAGAGACCCAGTACTTC. Translation gives CSAEDRQQETQYF.

This clonotype appeared a few times. The chain has TRBV12-3 or TRBV12-4 and TRBJ1-1; D possibly corresponds to TRBD1 (6 bases). Trimming removed 1 base at V and 4 bases at J, with 13 bases between. The CDR3 extends over 15 amino acids. CDR3 in amino acids: CASSLGRGSTTEAFF. CDR3 sequence (DNA): TGTGCCAGCAGTTTAGGGAGGGGGAGCACCACTGAAGCTTTCTTT.